This is a list of T cell receptor beta chains from one sample in a study of low-dose radiotherapy and immunotherapy resistance in tumors. TCRdb called the reads again in MiXCR, with one record for every CDR3 protein. The table includes 70,000 to 95,000 distinct CDR3 sequences, about 18% detected once. Specimen: PBMCs, collected before treatment. The source of these receptors is a male donor with prostate cancer. CDR3s include the opening cysteine and the closing phenylalanine or tryptophan. The order of the fields is clone size, J gene, D gene, V gene, CDR3 protein, CDR3 DNA. The D gene is left open where the match is weak. Expanded clones are given a class, and other clones once, few, many or no size at all.

size: many
J: TRBJ2-5
D: -
V: TRBV6-5
CDR3: CASKEISPCF
DNA: TGTGCCAGCAAGGAGATCTCTCCGTGCTTC

size: many
J: TRBJ1-2
D: -
V: TRBV4-1
CDR3: CASSQGKGAQNYGYTF
DNA: TGCGCCAGCAGCCAGGGGAAAGGGGCCCAAAACTATGGCTACACCTTC

size: many
J: TRBJ1-5
D: -
V: TRBV7-8
CDR3: CASSSPDRDNQPQHF
DNA: TGTGCCAGCAGCTCCCCTGACAGAGACAATCAGCCCCAGCATTTT

size: many
J: TRBJ2-3
D: -
V: TRBV19
CDR3: CASKRGRSTDTQYF
DNA: TGTGCCAGTAAACGGGGGCGGAGCACAGATACGCAGTATTTT

size: many
J: TRBJ1-2
D: -
V: TRBV10-1
CDR3: CASSESTPYGYTF
DNA: TGCGCCAGCAGTGAGTCTACTCCATATGGCTACACCTTC

size: -
J: TRBJ1-1
D: -
V: TRBV6-1
CDR3: CASSPLGVGTEAFF
DNA: TGTGCCAGCAGCCCCTTGGGGGTGGGCACTGAAGCTTTCTTT

size: many
J: TRBJ2-5
D: TRBD2
V: TRBV7-2
CDR3: CASSLGLAGIETQYF
DNA: TGTGCCAGCAGCTTAGGGCTAGCGGGGATCGAGACCCAGTACTTC

size: many
J: TRBJ2-7
D: TRBD2
V: TRBV2
CDR3: CASEGGGRASYEQYF
DNA: TGTGCCAGCGAAGGCGGGGGGCGGGCGAGCTACGAGCAGTACTTC

size: many
J: TRBJ2-2
D: -
V: TRBV7-2
CDR3: CASSLEGFLNTGELFF
DNA: TGTGCCAGCAGCTTGGAGGGATTCTTGAACACCGGGGAGCTGTTTTTT

size: many
J: TRBJ1-1
D: -
V: TRBV5-1
CDR3: CASSLVSAGSLNTEAFF
DNA: TGCGCCAGCAGCTTGGTTTCAGCGGGCAGCCTGAACACTGAAGCTTTCTTT

size: many
J: TRBJ2-1
D: -
V: TRBV11-1
CDR3: CASSPISLDEQFF
DNA: TGTGCCAGCAGCCCGATTAGCTTAGATGAGCAGTTCTTC

size: many
J: TRBJ2-3
D: -
V: TRBV4-1
CDR3: CASSQVGVRTDTQYF
DNA: TGCGCCAGCAGCCAAGTTGGTGTACGCACAGATACGCAGTATTTT

size: many
J: TRBJ2-7
D: -
V: TRBV12-5
CDR3: CASGLGTYEQYF
DNA: TGTGCTAGTGGTTTGGGTACCTACGAGCAGTACTTC

size: few
J: TRBJ1-5
D: -
V: TRBV6-5
CDR3: CASSVDGYSNQPQHF
DNA: TGTGCCAGCAGTGTCGACGGATATAGCAATCAGCCCCAGCATTTT

size: -
J: TRBJ2-3
D: TRBD2
V: TRBV5-8
CDR3: CASSLKRDTDTQYF
DNA: TGTGCCAGCAGCTTAAAGCGGGACACAGATACGCAGTATTTT

size: many
J: TRBJ1-5
D: -
V: TRBV19
CDR3: CASSTAGGNQPQHF
DNA: TGTGCCAGTAGCACAGCGGGGGGAAATCAGCCCCAGCATTTT

size: many
J: TRBJ2-1
D: -
V: TRBV6-8
CDR3: CASSQGGIFHMGNEQFF
DNA: TGTGCCAGCAGTCAGGGGGGCATTTTCCACATGGGCAATGAGCAGTTCTTC

size: many
J: TRBJ2-7
D: TRBD2
V: TRBV20-1
CDR3: CSALKSGGALSYEQYF
DNA: TGCAGTGCCTTGAAGAGCGGGGGGGCCCTCTCCTACGAGCAGTACTTC

size: -
J: TRBJ1-1
D: -
V: TRBV12-3/TRBV12-4
CDR3: CASSFSTRNTEAFF
DNA: TGTGCCAGCAGTTTTAGTACGAGGAACACTGAAGCTTTCTTT

size: many
J: TRBJ2-5
D: TRBD2
V: TRBV29-1
CDR3: CSVPAGGKETQYF
DNA: TGCAGCGTTCCCGCGGGGGGGAAAGAGACCCAGTACTTC

size: many
J: TRBJ2-5
D: -
V: TRBV5-4
CDR3: CASSEGRGPLREETQYF
DNA: TGTGCCAGCAGCGAAGGCAGGGGTCCCCTTAGGGAAGAGACCCAGTACTTC

size: many
J: TRBJ1-1
D: -
V: TRBV3-1
CDR3: CAGLWEGTEAFF
DNA: TGTGCCGGTTTATGGGAGGGCACTGAAGCTTTCTTT

size: many
J: TRBJ1-2
D: TRBD1
V: TRBV7-9
CDR3: CASSPPTGGLYGYTF
DNA: TGTGCCAGCAGCCCCCCAACAGGGGGCTTATATGGCTACACCTTC

size: many
J: TRBJ2-5
D: -
V: TRBV7-2
CDR3: CASSLTSVQETQYF
DNA: TGTGCCAGCAGCTTAACGTCTGTCCAAGAGACCCAGTACTTC

size: -
J: TRBJ1-6
D: -
V: TRBV6-5
CDR3: CASSYFTGLDSPLHF
DNA: TGTGCCAGCAGTTATTTTACAGGGTTGGATTCACCCCTCCACTTT

size: -
J: TRBJ2-5
D: TRBD2
V: TRBV5-1
CDR3: CASRPPGLAGTGETQYF
DNA: TGCGCCAGCAGACCACCGGGACTAGCGGGGACCGGGGAGACCCAGTACTTC

size: many
J: TRBJ2-1
D: -
V: TRBV5-1
CDR3: CASSPMGDEQFF
DNA: TGCGCCAGCAGCCCGATGGGAGATGAGCAGTTCTTC

size: many
J: TRBJ2-3
D: TRBD2
V: TRBV15
CDR3: CATSPSSGGPDTQYF
DNA: TGTGCCACCAGCCCTTCTAGCGGGGGGCCAGATACGCAGTATTTT

size: many
J: TRBJ1-2
D: -
V: TRBV19
CDR3: CASSRGHYGYTF
DNA: TGTGCCAGTAGTAGGGGTCATTATGGCTACACCTTC

size: few
J: TRBJ2-7
D: -
V: TRBV2
CDR3: CASSEWRRSSYEQYF
DNA: TGTGCCAGCAGTGAATGGAGGAGGAGCTCCTACGAGCAGTACTTC

size: many
J: TRBJ2-1
D: -
V: TRBV4-1
CDR3: CASSQSLGSGGEQFF
DNA: TGCGCCAGCAGCCAGTCCTTGGGGAGTGGCGGTGAGCAGTTCTTC

size: many
J: TRBJ1-5
D: -
V: TRBV19
CDR3: CASRSRGSNQPQHF
DNA: TGTGCCAGTAGGAGCCGGGGTAGCAATCAGCCCCAGCATTTT

size: many
J: TRBJ2-5
D: -
V: TRBV14
CDR3: CASSHWAGTQETQYF
DNA: TGTGCCAGCAGCCACTGGGCGGGGACCCAAGAGACCCAGTACTTC

size: many
J: TRBJ1-2
D: TRBD1
V: TRBV20-1
CDR3: CSASPRGKTGDYGYTF
DNA: TGCAGTGCTAGCCCTCGGGGGAAGACAGGGGACTATGGCTACACCTTC

size: many
J: TRBJ2-4
D: -
V: TRBV5-8
CDR3: CASSTGPENIQYF
DNA: TGTGCCAGCAGCACGGGACCGGAAAACATTCAGTACTTC

size: many
J: TRBJ2-3
D: TRBD1
V: TRBV20-1
CDR3: CSAGQDTDTQYF
DNA: TGCAGTGCTGGACAGGACACAGATACGCAGTATTTT

size: -
J: TRBJ1-1
D: -
V: TRBV29-1
CDR3: CSLQAGSTEAFF
DNA: TGCAGCCTTCAGGCAGGGTCCACTGAAGCTTTCTTT

size: many
J: TRBJ2-7
D: -
V: TRBV12-3/TRBV12-4
CDR3: CASSLTDQGEQYF
DNA: TGTGCCAGCAGTTTAACAGACCAGGGGGAGCAGTACTTC

size: many
J: TRBJ2-4
D: -
V: TRBV18
CDR3: CASSPSGSAKNIQYF
DNA: TGTGCCAGCTCACCCTCAGGGTCTGCCAAAAACATTCAGTACTTC

size: many
J: TRBJ2-5
D: -
V: TRBV10-2
CDR3: CASSGRLETQYF
DNA: TGCGCCAGCAGTGGCCGGTTAGAGACCCAGTACTTC

size: many
J: TRBJ2-1
D: -
V: TRBV6-5
CDR3: CASSYDPALNEQFF
DNA: TGTGCCAGCAGTTACGACCCAGCCCTCAATGAGCAGTTCTTC

size: many
J: TRBJ2-1
D: -
V: TRBV19
CDR3: CASSTSGSTHEQFF
DNA: TGTGCCAGTAGCACAAGTGGGTCTACGCATGAGCAGTTCTTC

size: many
J: TRBJ2-1
D: TRBD2
V: TRBV7-9
CDR3: CASSPSGGKVQEQFF
DNA: TGTGCCAGCAGCCCTAGCGGGGGCAAAGTTCAAGAGCAGTTCTTC

size: many
J: TRBJ1-5
D: -
V: TRBV19
CDR3: CASRSRGGPQHF
DNA: TGTGCCAGTAGGTCCCGGGGGGGGCCCCAGCATTTT

size: many
J: TRBJ1-1
D: -
V: TRBV15
CDR3: CATSKGSQEAFF
DNA: TGTGCCACCAGCAAGGGCAGTCAAGAAGCTTTCTTT

size: many
J: TRBJ1-5
D: -
V: TRBV12-3/TRBV12-4
CDR3: CASSSLDQPQHF
DNA: TGTGCCAGCAGTTCTCTTGATCAGCCCCAGCATTTT

size: many
J: TRBJ2-1
D: TRBD2
V: TRBV6-2/TRBV6-3
CDR3: CASSGLVNNEQFF
DNA: TGTGCCAGCTCGGGACTAGTGAACAATGAGCAGTTCTTC

size: many
J: TRBJ1-1
D: -
V: TRBV27
CDR3: CASSPWGPRGAFF
DNA: TGTGCCAGCAGTCCCTGGGGACCAAGAGGAGCTTTCTTT

size: many
J: TRBJ2-2
D: TRBD2
V: TRBV11-3
CDR3: CASSRAGANTGELFF
DNA: TGTGCCAGCAGCCGAGCGGGGGCGAACACCGGGGAGCTGTTTTTT

size: many
J: TRBJ2-7
D: TRBD1
V: TRBV5-1
CDR3: CASSPGQGAREQYF
DNA: TGCGCCAGCAGCCCTGGACAGGGGGCGAGGGAGCAGTACTTC

size: many
J: TRBJ2-5
D: -
V: TRBV7-2
CDR3: CASSFGQMQETQYF
DNA: TGTGCCAGCAGCTTTGGTCAAATGCAAGAGACCCAGTACTTC

size: many
J: TRBJ2-7
D: TRBD1
V: TRBV6-5
CDR3: CASSYGTAGVAYEQYF
DNA: TGTGCCAGCAGCTATGGGACAGCTGGGGTGGCCTACGAGCAGTACTTC

size: many
J: TRBJ2-7
D: -
V: TRBV18
CDR3: CASSPVSYGNEQYF
DNA: TGTGCCAGCTCACCAGTGAGTTACGGGAACGAGCAGTACTTC

size: many
J: TRBJ2-2
D: -
V: TRBV18
CDR3: CASSPLGQGNTGELFF
DNA: TGTGCCAGCTCACCCCTGGGGCAGGGAAACACCGGGGAGCTGTTTTTT

size: many
J: TRBJ2-5
D: -
V: TRBV6-5
CDR3: CASSYSNAGTPETQYF
DNA: TGTGCCAGCAGTTACTCGAACGCAGGCACGCCAGAGACCCAGTACTTC